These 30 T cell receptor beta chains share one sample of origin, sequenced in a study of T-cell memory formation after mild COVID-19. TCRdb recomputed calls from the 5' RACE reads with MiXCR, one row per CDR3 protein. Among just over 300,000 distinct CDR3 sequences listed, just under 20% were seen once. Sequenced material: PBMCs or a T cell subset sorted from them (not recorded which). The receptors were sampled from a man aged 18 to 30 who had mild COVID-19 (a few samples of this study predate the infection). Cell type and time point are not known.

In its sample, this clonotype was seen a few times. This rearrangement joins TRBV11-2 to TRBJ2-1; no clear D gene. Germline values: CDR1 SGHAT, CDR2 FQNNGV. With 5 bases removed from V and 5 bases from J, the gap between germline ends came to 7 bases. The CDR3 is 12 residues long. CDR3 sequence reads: CASSRAHNEQFF. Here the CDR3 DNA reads TGTGCCAGCAGCAGAGCTCACAATGAGCAGTTCTTC.

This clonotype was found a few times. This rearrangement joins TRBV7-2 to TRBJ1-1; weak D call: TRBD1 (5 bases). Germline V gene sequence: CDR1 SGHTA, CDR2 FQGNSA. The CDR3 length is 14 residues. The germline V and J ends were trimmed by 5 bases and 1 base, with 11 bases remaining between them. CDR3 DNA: TGTGCCAGCAGCACAAATACAGGGAACACTGAAGCTTTCTTT. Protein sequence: CASSTNTGNTEAFF.

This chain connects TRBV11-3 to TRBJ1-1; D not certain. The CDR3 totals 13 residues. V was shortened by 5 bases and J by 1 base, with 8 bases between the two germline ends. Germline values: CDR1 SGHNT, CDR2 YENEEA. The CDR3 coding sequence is TGTGCCAGCAGCCGGGGTGGGAACACTGAAGCTTTCTTT. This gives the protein CASSRGGNTEAFF.

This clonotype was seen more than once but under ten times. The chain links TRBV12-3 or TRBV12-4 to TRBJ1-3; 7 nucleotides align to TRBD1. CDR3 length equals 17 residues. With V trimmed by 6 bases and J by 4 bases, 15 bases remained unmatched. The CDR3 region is CASSPFEGGQSGNTIYF. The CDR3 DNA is TGTGCCAGCAGCCCTTTTGAAGGGGGACAGTCAGGAAACACCATATATTTT.

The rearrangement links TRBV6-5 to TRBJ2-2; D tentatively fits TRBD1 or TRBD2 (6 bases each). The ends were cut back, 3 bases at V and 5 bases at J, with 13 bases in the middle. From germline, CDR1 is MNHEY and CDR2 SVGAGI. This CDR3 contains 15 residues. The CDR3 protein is CASSYGGPGTGELFF. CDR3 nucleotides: TGTGCCAGCAGTTATGGGGGGCCGGGTACCGGGGAGCTGTTTTTT.

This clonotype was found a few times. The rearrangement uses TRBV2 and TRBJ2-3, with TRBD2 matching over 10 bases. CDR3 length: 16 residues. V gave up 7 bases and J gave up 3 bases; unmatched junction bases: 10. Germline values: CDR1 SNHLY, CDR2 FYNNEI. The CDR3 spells CASIAGTSDYTDTQYF. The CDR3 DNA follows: TGTGCCAGCATTGCCGGGACTAGCGATTATACAGATACGCAGTATTTT.

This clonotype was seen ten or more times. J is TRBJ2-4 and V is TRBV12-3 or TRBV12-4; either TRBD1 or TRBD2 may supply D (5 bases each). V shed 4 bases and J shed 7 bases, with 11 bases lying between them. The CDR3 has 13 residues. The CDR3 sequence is CASSWVGENIQYF. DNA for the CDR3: TGTGCCAGCAGTTGGGTGGGGGAGAACATTCAGTACTTC.

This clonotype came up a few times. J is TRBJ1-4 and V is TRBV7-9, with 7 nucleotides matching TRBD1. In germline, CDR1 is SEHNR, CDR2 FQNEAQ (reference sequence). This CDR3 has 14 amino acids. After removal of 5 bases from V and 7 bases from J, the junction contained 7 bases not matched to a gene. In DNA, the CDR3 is TGTGCCAGCAGCCCCCGACAGGGAAGTGAAAAACTGTTTTTT. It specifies CASSPRQGSEKLFF.

CDR3 coding DNA: TGTGCCAGCAGGTGGGGGACAGCTCCCTCTGGGGCCAACGTCCTGACTTTC. This gives the protein CASRWGTAPSGANVLTF. The J gene is TRBJ2-6, the V gene TRBV6-5; 7 positions agree with TRBD1. CDR3 length: 17 residues. Trimming at V came to 6 bases and at J to 0 bases, leaving 8 bases not matched to a gene. Germline-derived CDR1 and CDR2 are MNHEY and SVGAGI.

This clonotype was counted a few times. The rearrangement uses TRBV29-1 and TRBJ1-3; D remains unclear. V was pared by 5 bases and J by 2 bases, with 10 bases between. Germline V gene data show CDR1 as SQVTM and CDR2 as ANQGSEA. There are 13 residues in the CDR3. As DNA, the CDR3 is TGCAGCGTTTGGGGTTCGGCTGGAAACACCATATATTTT. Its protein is CSVWGSAGNTIYF.

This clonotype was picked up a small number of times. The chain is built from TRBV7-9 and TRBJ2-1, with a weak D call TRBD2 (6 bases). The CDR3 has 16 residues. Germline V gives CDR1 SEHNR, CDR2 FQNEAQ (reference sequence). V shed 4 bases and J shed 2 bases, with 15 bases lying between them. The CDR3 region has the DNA TGTGCCAGCAGCTCAACGGGGACTCAGACCTACAATGAGCAGTTCTTC. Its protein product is CASSSTGTQTYNEQFF.

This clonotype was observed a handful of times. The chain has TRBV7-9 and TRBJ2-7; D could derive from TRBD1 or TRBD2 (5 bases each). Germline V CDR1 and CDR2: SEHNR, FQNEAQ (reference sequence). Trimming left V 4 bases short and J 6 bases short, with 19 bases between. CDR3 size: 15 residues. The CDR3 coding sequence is TGTGCCAGCAGCTCCTGGGACGGACGGTGGCTCGAGCAGTACTTC. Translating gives CASSSWDGRWLEQYF. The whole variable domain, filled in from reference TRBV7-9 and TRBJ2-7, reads DTGVSQNPRHKITKRGQNVTFRCDPISEHNRLYWYRQTLGQGPEFLTYFQNEAQLEKSRLLSDRFSAERPKGSFSTLEIQRTEQGDSAMYLCASSSWDGRWLEQYFGPGTRLTVT.

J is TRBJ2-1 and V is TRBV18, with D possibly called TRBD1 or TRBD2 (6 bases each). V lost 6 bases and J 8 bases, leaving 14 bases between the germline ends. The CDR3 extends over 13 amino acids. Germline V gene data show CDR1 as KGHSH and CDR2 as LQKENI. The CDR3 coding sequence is TGTGCCAGCTCCCCCACGGGGGCCCATGAGCAGTTCTTC. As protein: CASSPTGAHEQFF.

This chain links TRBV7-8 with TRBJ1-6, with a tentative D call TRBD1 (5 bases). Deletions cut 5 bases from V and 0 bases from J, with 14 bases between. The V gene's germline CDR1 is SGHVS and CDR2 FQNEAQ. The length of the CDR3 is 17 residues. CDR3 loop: CASSAETASSYNSPLHF. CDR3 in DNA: TGTGCCAGCAGCGCGGAGACAGCGAGCTCCTATAATTCACCCCTCCACTTT.

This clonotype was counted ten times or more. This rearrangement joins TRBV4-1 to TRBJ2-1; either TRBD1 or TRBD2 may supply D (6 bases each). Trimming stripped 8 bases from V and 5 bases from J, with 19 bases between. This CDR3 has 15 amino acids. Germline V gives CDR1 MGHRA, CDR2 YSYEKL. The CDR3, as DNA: TGCGCCAGCGCCCTTTTCGGGGGCCCTGACAATGAGCAGTTCTTC. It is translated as CASALFGGPDNEQFF.

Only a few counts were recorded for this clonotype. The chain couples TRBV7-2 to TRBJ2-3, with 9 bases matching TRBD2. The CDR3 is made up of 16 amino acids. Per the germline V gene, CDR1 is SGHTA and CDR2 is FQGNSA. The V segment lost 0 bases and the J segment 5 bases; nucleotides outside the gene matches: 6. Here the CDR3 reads CASSLASSGALDTQYF. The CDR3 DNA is TGTGCCAGCAGCTTAGCGTCTAGCGGGGCGCTAGATACGCAGTATTTT.

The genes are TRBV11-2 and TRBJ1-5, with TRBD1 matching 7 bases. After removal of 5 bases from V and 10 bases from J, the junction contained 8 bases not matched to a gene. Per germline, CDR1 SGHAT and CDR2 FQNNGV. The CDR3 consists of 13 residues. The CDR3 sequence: CASSQTTGNPQHF. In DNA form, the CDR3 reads TGTGCCAGCAGCCAAACGACAGGGAATCCCCAGCATTTT. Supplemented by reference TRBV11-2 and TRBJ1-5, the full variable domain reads EAGVAQSPRYKIIEKRQSVAFWCNPISGHATLYWYQQILGQGPKLLIQFQNNGVVDDSQLPKDRFSAERLKGVDSTLKIQPAKLEDSAVYLCASSQTTGNPQHFGDGTRLSIL.

In DNA form, the CDR3 reads TGTGCCAGCAGCCCCGCTTCTTCTAATACGCAGTATTTT. Encoded protein: CASSPASSNTQYF. J is TRBJ2-3 and V is TRBV6-4; D remains unclear. V was pared by 6 bases and J by 7 bases, with 14 bases between. This CDR3 region has 13 residues. In germline, CDR1 is MRHNA, CDR2 SNTAGT.

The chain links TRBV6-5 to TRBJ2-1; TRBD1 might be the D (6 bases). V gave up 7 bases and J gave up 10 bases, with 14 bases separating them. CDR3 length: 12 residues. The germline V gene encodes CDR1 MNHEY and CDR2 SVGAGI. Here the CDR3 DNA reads TGTGCCAGCACTCAGGGGTTTGGGGAGCAGTTCTTC. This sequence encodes CASTQGFGEQFF.

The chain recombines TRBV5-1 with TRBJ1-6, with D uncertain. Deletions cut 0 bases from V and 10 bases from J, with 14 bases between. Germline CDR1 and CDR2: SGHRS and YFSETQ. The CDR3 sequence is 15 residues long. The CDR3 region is CASSLGVGVQSPLHF. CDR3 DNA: TGCGCCAGCAGCTTGGGGGTCGGGGTCCAGTCACCCCTCCACTTT.

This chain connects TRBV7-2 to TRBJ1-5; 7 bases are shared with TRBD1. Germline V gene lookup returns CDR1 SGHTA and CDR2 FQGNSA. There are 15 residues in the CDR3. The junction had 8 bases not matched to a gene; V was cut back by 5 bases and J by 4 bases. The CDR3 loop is CASSLQGRNNQPQHF. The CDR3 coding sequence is TGTGCCAGCAGCCTACAGGGGCGTAATAATCAGCCCCAGCATTTT.

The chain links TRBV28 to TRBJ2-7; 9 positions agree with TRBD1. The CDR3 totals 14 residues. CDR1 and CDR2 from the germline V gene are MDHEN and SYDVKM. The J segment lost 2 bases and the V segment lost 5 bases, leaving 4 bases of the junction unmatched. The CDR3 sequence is CASSGTGTAYEQYV. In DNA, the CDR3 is TGTGCCAGCAGTGGGACAGGGACCGCCTACGAGCAGTACGTC.

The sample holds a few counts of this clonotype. The DNA of the CDR3 is TGCGCCAGCGCCGACAGGGACGATGATGAGCAGTTCTTC. It specifies CASADRDDDEQFF. The chain couples TRBV10-2 to TRBJ2-1, with TRBD1 matching 7 bases. The germline gives CDR1 WSHSY, CDR2 SAAADI. The CDR3 runs 13 residues. V shed 8 bases, J shed 8 bases, and the junction held 9 bases outside the gene matches.

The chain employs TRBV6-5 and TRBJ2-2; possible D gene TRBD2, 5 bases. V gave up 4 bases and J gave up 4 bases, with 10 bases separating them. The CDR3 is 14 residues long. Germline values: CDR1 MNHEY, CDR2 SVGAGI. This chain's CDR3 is CASSFRGGTGELFF. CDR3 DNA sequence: TGTGCCAGCAGTTTCCGTGGAGGCACCGGGGAGCTGTTTTTT.

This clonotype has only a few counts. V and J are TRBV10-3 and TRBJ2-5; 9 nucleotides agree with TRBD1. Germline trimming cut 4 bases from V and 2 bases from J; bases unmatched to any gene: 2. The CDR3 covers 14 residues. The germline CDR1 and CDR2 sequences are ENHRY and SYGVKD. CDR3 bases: TGTGCCATCAGTGGGGACAGGGCGCAAGAGACCCAGTACTTC. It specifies CAISGDRAQETQYF.

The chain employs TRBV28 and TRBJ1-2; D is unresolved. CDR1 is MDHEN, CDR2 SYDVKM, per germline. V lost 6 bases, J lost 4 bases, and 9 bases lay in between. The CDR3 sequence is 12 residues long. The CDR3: CASSLNSYGYTF. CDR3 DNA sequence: TGTGCCAGCAGCCTAAACAGCTATGGCTACACCTTC.

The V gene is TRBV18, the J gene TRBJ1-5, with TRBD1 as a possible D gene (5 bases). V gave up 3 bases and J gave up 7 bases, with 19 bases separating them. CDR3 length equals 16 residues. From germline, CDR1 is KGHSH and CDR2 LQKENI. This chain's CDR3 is CASSPFEMRGNQPQHF. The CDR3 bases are TGTGCCAGCTCACCCTTCGAGATGAGGGGTAACCAGCCCCAGCATTTT.

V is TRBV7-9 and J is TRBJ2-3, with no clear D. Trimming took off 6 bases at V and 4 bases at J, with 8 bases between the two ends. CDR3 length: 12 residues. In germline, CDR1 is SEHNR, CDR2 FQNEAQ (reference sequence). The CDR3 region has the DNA TGTGCCAGCAGTTGGTCCGCAGATACGCAGTATTTT. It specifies CASSWSADTQYF.

The CDR3: CASSLLAGDSYEQYV. Here the CDR3 DNA reads TGTGCCAGCAGCTTGCTAGCGGGGGACTCCTACGAGCAGTACGTC. The chain is built from TRBV7-2 and TRBJ2-7; 10 bases match TRBD2. V lost 3 bases, J lost 0 bases, and 2 bases stayed unmatched. There are 15 residues in the CDR3. Germline V gene data show CDR1 as SGHTA and CDR2 as FQGNSA.

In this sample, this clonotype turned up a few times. This CDR3 reads CASSSGQGIMNTEAFF. CDR3 DNA: TGTGCCAGCAGCTCGGGACAGGGGATTATGAACACTGAAGCTTTCTTT. The chain joins TRBV7-2 to TRBJ1-1; 10 bases match TRBD1. CDR3 length: 16 residues. The junction had 5 bases not matched to a gene; V was cut back by 4 bases and J by 0 bases. Germline V gene lookup returns CDR1 SGHTA and CDR2 FQGNSA. Full variable domain (remainder filled in from reference TRBV7-2 and TRBJ1-1): GAGVSQSPSNKVTEKGKDVELRCDPISGHTALYWYRQSLGQGLEFLIYFQGNSAPDKSGLPSDRFSAERTGGSVSTLTIQRTQQEDSAVYLCASSSGQGIMNTEAFFGQGTRLTVV.